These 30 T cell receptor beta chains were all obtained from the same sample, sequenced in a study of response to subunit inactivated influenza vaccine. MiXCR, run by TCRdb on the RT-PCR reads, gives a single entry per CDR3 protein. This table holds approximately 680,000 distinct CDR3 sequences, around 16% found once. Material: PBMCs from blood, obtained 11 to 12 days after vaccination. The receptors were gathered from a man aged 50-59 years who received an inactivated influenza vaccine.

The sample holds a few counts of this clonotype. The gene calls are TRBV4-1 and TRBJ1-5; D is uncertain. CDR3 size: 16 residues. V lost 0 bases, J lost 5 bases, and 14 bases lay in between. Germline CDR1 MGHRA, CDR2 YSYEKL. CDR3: CASSQENGKRDQPQHF. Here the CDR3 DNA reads TGCGCCAGCAGCCAAGAAAACGGGAAGAGAGATCAGCCCCAGCATTTT.

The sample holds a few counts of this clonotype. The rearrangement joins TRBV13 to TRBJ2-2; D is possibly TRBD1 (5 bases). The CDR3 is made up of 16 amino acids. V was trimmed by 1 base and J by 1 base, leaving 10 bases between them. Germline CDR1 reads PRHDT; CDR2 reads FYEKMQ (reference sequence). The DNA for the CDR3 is TGTGCCAGCAGCTTAGATAATACAGGGAACACCGGGGAGCTGTTTTTT. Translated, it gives CASSLDNTGNTGELFF. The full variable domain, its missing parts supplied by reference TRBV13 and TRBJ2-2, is AAGVIQSPRHLIKEKRETATLKCYPIPRHDTVYWYQQGPGQDPQFLISFYEKMQSDKGSIPDRFSAQQFSDYHSELNMSSLELGDSALYFCASSLDNTGNTGELFFGEGSRLTVL.

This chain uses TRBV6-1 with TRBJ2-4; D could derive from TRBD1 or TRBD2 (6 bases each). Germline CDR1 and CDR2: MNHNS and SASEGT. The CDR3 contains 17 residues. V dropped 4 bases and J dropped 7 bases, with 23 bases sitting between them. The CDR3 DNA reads TGTGCCAGCAGTGTAGCCTCCTCTGAGGGGGGCTGGAACATTCAGTACTTC. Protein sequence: CASSVASSEGGWNIQYF.

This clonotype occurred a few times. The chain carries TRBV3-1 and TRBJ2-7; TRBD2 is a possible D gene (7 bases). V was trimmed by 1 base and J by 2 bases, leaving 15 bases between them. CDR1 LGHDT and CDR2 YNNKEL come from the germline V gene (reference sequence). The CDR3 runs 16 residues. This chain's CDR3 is CASSQGRGASTYEQYF. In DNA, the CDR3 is TGTGCCAGCAGCCAAGGCCGGGGGGCCTCCACCTACGAGCAGTACTTC.

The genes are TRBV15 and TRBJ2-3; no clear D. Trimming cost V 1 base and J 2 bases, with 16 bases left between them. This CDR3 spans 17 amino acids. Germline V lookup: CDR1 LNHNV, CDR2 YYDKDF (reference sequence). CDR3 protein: CATSRATHYPPTDTQYF. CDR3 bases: TGTGCCACCAGCAGAGCGACCCACTATCCCCCCACAGATACGCAGTATTTT.

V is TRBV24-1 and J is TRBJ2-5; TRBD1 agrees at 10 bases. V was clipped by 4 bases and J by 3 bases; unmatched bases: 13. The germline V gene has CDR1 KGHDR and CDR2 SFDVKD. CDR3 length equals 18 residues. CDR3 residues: CATSDPSPGQGHKETQYF. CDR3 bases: TGTGCCACCAGTGACCCCTCCCCGGGACAGGGGCATAAAGAGACCCAGTACTTC.

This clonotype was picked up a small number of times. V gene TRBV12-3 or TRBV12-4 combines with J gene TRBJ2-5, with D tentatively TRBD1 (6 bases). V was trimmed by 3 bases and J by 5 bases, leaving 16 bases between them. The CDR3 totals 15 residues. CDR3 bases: TGTGCCAGCAGTTTCGCGGCAGGGGTCCTCGAGACCCAGTACTTC. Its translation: CASSFAAGVLETQYF.

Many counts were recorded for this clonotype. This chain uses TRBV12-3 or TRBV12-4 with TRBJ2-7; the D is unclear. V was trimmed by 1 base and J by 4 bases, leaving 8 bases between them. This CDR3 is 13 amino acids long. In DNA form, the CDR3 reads TGTGCCAGCAGTTTAGGGAGCAGATACGAGCAGTACTTC. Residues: CASSLGSRYEQYF.

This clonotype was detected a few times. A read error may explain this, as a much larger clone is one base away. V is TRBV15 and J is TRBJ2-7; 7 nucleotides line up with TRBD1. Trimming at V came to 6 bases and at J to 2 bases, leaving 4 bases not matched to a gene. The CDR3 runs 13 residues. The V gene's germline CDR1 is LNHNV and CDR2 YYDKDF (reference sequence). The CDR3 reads CATSIGQAYEQYF. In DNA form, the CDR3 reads TGTGCCACCAGTATAGGACAGGCCTACGAGCAGTACTTC.

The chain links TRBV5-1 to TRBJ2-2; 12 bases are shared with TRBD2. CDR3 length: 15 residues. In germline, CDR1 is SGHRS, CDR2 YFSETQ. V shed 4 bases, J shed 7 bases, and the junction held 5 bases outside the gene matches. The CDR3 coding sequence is TGCGCCAGCAGCCTGAGACTAGCGGGGGACGGGGAGCTGTTTTTT. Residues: CASSLRLAGDGELFF.

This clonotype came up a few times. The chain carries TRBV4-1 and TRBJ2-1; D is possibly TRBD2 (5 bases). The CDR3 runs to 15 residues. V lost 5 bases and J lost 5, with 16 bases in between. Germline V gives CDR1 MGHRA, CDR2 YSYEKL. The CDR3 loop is CASSDGVYRNNEQFF. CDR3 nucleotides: TGCGCCAGCAGCGACGGGGTTTATAGGAACAATGAGCAGTTCTTC.

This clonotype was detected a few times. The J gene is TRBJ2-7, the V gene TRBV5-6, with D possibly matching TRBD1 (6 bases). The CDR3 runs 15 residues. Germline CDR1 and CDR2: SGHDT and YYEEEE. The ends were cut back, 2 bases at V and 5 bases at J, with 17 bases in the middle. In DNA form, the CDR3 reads TGTGCCAGCAGCTTAATTGCCAGGGGAAGGAACGAGCAGTACTTC. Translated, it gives CASSLIARGRNEQYF. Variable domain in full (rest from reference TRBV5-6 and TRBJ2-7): DAGVTQSPTHLIKTRGQQVTLRCSPKSGHDTVSWYQQALGQGPQFIFQYYEEEERQRGNFPDRFSGHQFPNYSSELNVNALLLGDSALYLCASSLIARGRNEQYFGPGTRLTVT.

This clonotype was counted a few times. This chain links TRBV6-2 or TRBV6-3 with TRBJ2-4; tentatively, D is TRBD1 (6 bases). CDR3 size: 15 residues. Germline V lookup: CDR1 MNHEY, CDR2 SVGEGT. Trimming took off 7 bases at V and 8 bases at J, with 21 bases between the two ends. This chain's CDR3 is CASTQLPGQVYIQYF. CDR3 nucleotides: TGTGCCAGCACCCAGTTGCCGGGACAAGTCTACATTCAGTACTTC.

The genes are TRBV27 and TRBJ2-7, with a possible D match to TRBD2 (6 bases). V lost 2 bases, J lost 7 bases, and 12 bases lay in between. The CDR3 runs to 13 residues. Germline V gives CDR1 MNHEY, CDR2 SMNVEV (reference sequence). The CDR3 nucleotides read TGTGCCAGCAGTTTAAGCGCGGGGTGGGAGCAGTACTTC. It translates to CASSLSAGWEQYF.

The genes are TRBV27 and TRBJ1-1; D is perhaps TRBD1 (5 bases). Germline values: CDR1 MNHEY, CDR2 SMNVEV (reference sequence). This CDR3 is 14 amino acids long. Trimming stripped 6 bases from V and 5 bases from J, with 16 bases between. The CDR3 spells CASRVRTWRTEAFF. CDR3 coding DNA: TGTGCCAGCAGAGTACGGACATGGAGGACTGAAGCTTTCTTT.

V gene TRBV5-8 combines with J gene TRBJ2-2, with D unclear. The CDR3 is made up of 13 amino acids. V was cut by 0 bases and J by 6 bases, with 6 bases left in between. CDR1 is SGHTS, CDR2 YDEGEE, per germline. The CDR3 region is CASSLDSSGELFF. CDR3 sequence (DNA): TGTGCCAGCAGCTTGGACAGCTCCGGGGAGCTGTTTTTT.

Here the CDR3 reads CASSVSSGASYEQYF. CDR3 coding DNA: TGCGCCAGCAGCGTTTCGAGCGGGGCCTCCTACGAGCAGTACTTC. The V and J genes are TRBV5-1 and TRBJ2-7; TRBD2 matches 7 bases. The trim removed 4 bases at V and 0 bases at J, leaving 7 bases unmatched. The CDR3 spans 15 residues. Germline CDR1 SGHRS, CDR2 YFSETQ.

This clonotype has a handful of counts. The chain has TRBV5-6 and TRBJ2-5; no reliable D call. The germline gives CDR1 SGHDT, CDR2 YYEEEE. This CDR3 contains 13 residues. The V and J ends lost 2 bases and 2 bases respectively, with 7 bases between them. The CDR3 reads CASSFDTQETQYF. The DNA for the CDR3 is TGTGCCAGCAGCTTCGACACTCAAGAGACCCAGTACTTC.

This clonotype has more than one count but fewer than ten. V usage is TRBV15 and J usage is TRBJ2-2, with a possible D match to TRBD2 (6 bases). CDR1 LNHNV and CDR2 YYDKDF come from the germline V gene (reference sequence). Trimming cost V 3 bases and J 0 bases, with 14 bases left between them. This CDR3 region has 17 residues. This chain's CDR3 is CATSSVSGSPNTGELFF. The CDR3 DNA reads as TGTGCCACCAGCAGTGTATCCGGGAGTCCGAACACCGGGGAGCTGTTTTTT.

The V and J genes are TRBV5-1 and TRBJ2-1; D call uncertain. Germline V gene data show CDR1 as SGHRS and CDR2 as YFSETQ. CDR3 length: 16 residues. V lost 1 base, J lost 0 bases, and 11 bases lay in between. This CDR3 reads CASSLMGSSSYNEQFF. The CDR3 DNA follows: TGCGCCAGCAGCTTGATGGGCTCGAGCTCCTACAATGAGCAGTTCTTC. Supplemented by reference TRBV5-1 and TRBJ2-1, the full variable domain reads KAGVTQTPRYLIKTRGQQVTLSCSPISGHRSVSWYQQTPGQGLQFLFEYFSETQRNKGNFPGRFSGRQFSNSRSEMNVSTLELGDSALYLCASSLMGSSSYNEQFFGPGTRLTVL.

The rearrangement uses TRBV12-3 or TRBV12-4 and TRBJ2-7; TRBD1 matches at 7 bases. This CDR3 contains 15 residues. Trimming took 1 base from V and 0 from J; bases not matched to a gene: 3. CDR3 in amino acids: CASSLGRGPSYEQYF. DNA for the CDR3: TGTGCCAGCAGTTTAGGTAGGGGGCCCTCCTACGAGCAGTACTTC.

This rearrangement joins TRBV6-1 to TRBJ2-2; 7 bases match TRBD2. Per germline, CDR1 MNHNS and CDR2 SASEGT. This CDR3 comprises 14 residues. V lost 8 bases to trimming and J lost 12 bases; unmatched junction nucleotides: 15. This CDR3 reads CASGEGLNVRKLFF. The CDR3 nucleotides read TGTGCCAGCGGGGAGGGTCTGAATGTGCGGAAGCTGTTTTTT.

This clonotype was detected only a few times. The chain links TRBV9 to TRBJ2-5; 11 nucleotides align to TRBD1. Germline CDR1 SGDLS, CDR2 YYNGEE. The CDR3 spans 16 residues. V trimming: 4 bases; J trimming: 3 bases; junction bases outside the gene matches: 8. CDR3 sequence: CASSIGTGGREETQYF. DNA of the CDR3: TGTGCCAGCAGCATAGGGACAGGGGGGAGGGAAGAGACCCAGTACTTC.

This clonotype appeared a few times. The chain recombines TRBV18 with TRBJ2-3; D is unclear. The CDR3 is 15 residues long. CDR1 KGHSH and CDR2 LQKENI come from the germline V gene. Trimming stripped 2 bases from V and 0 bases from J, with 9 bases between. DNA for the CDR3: TGTGCCAGCTCACCAGGGCAGTTGAGCACAGATACGCAGTATTTT. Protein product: CASSPGQLSTDTQYF.

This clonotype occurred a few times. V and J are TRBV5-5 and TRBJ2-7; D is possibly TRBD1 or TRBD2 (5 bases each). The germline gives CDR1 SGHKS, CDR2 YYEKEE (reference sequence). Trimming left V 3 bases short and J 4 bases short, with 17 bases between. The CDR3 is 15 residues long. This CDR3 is CASSSHGAYLYEQYF. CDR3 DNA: TGTGCCAGCAGCTCGCACGGGGCCTACCTTTACGAGCAGTACTTC. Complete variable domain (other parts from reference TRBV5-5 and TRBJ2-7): DAGVTQSPTHLIKTRGQQVTLRCSPISGHKSVSWYQQVLGQGPQFIFQYYEKEERGRGNFPDRFSARQFPNYSSELNVNALLLGDSALYLCASSSHGAYLYEQYFGPGTRLTVT.

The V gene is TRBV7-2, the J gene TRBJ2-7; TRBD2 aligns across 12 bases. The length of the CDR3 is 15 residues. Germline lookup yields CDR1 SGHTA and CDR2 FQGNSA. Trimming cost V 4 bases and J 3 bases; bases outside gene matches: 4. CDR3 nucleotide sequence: TGTGCCAGCAGCTCGACTAGCGGGGGACTCTACGAGCAGTACTTC. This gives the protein CASSSTSGGLYEQYF.

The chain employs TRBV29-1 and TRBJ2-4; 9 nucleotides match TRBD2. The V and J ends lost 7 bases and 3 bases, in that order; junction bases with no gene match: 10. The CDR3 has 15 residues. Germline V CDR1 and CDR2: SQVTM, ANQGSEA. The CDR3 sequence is CSAVAGDVVKNIQYF. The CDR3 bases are TGCAGCGCCGTAGCGGGAGATGTGGTCAAAAACATTCAGTACTTC. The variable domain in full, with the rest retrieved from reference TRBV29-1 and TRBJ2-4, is SAVISQKPSRDICQRGTSLTIQCQVDSQVTMMFWYRQQPGQSLTLIATANQGSEATYESGFVIDKFPISRPNLTFSTLTVSNMSPEDSSIYLCSAVAGDVVKNIQYFGAGTRLSVL.

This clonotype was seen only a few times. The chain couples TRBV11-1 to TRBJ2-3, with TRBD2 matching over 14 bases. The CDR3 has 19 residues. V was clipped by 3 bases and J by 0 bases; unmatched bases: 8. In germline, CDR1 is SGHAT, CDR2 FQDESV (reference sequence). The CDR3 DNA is TGTGCCAGCAGCTTTCCACGGACTAGCGGGGGGACTAGCACAGATACGCAGTATTTT. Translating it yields CASSFPRTSGGTSTDTQYF.

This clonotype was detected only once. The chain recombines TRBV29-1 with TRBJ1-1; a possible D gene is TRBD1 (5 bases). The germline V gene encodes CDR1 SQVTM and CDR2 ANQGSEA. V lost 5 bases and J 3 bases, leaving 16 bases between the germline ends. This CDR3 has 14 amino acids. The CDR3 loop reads CSVTVAGGDTEAFF. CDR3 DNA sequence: TGCAGCGTTACCGTGGCCGGGGGGGACACTGAAGCTTTCTTT.

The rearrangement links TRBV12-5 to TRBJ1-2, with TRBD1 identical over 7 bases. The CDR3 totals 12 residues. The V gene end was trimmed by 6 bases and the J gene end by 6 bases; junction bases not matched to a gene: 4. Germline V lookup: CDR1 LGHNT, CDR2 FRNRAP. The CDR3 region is CASGGTVDGYTF. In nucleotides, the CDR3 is TGTGCTAGTGGCGGGACAGTAGATGGCTACACCTTC.